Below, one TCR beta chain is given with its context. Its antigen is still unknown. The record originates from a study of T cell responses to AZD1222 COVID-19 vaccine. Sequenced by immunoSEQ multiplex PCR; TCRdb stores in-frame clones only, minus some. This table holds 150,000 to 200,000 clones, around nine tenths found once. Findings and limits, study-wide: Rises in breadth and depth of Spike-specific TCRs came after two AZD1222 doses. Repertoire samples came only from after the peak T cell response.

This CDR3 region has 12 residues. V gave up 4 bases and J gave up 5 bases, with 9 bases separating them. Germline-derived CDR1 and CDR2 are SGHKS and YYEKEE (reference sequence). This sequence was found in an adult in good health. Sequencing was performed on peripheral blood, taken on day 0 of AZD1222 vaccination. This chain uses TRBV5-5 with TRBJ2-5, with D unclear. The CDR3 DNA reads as TGTGCCAGCAGCCCCCAGCAGGAGACCCAGTACTTC. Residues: CASSPQQETQYF.